Shown below are 21 T cell receptor beta chains from a single sample sequenced in a study of human T cells and chemical hapten exposure. TCRdb recomputed calls from the RACE reads with MiXCR, one row per CDR3 protein. In the table there are some 200,000 distinct CDR3 sequences, 20% to 25% of which are singletons. Time point denoted: patch test 1, 2 weeks after DPC sensitization. The treatment: therapeutic diphenylcyclopropenone sensitization with weekly scalp DPC. The source material was whole blood, sampled in connection with sensitization to the hapten diphenylcyclopropenone (DPC). Source of these receptors: a woman between 50 and 59 years old with alopecia areata. Some clones in this sample may be carry-over from other donors' samples.

The chain recombines TRBV7-2 with TRBJ2-1, with 10 nucleotides matching TRBD2. Looked up from germline, CDR1 is SGHTA and CDR2 is FQGNSA. CDR3 length equals 18 residues. The V and J ends lost 2 bases and 7 bases, in that order; junction bases with no gene match: 14. CDR3 DNA sequence: TGTGCCAGCAGCTTACCCCCGCTGATTAGCGGGAGGCGGAATGAGCAGTTCTTC. Its protein is CASSLPPLISGRRNEQFF.

The chain carries TRBV29-1 and TRBJ2-1, with 11 bases matching TRBD2. The CDR3 sequence is 16 residues long. In germline, CDR1 is SQVTM, CDR2 ANQGSEA. Germline trimming cut 7 bases from V and 7 bases from J; bases unmatched to any gene: 15. In DNA form, the CDR3 reads TGCAGCGCCCTTGGGGTAGCTAGCGGGAGGACAAATGAGCAGTTCTTC. This codes for CSALGVASGRTNEQFF.

The chain joins TRBV20-1 to TRBJ2-3; D gene ambiguous. The V and J ends lost 6 bases and 5 bases respectively, with 9 bases between them. There are 11 residues in the CDR3. The germline V gene has CDR1 DFQATT and CDR2 SNEGSKA (reference sequence). Here the CDR3 reads CSAEDRDTQYF. The CDR3 DNA reads TGCAGTGCAGAGGACCGAGATACGCAGTATTTT.

This clonotype appeared a few times. The chain employs TRBV4-2 and TRBJ2-3; 15 bases align to TRBD2. Looked up from germline, CDR1 is LGHNA and CDR2 is YNFKEQ. Trimming removed 3 bases from V and 6 bases from J; junction bases left unmatched: 1. CDR3 length: 15 residues. CDR3 DNA: TGTGCCAGCAGCCAGGGACTAGCGGGGGGCGATACGCAGTATTTT. It codes for CASSQGLAGGDTQYF.

This clonotype was seen more than once but under ten times. The V gene is TRBV11-2, the J gene TRBJ2-7; TRBD1 might be the D (6 bases). Germline V gene lookup returns CDR1 SGHAT and CDR2 FQNNGV. The CDR3 sequence is 15 residues long. The V gene lost 4 bases and the J gene lost 2 bases, with 15 bases spanning the gap. The CDR3, as DNA: TGTGCCAGCAGCTCGCTTTCCGGGACACCCTACGAGCAGTACTTC. It translates to CASSSLSGTPYEQYF.

In its sample, this clonotype was seen a few times. The V call is TRBV6-5, the J call TRBJ1-4; TRBD1 agrees at 7 bases. The length of the CDR3 is 14 residues. CDR1 and CDR2 (germline): MNHEY, SVGAGI. Germline trimming cut 8 bases from V and 7 bases from J; bases unmatched to any gene: 10. The CDR3 loop reads CASAKDRRLEKLFF. For the CDR3, the DNA is TGTGCCAGCGCAAAGGACAGGAGGCTTGAAAAACTGTTTTTT.

The gene calls are TRBV6-5 and TRBJ2-3; D is unclear. Germline CDR1 is MNHEY and CDR2 is SVGAGI. The CDR3 spans 13 residues. Deletions cut 6 bases from V and 1 base from J, with 8 bases between. The CDR3 loop is CASRPSGTDTQYF. The DNA for the CDR3 is TGTGCCAGCAGACCCTCAGGCACAGATACGCAGTATTTT.

This clonotype occurred many times. This chain connects TRBV7-2 to TRBJ1-5; D remains ambiguous. The CDR3 loop spans 13 amino acids. CDR1 and CDR2 (germline): SGHTA, FQGNSA. Trimming took off 5 bases at V and 4 bases at J, with 9 bases between the two ends. The CDR3 region has the DNA TGTGCCAGCAGCGGCTCGGTGAATCAGCCCCAGCATTTT. The encoded protein is CASSGSVNQPQHF.

The chain combines TRBV10-2 with TRBJ1-5; D not certain. The CDR3 extends over 15 amino acids. CDR1 WSHSY and CDR2 SAAADI come from the germline V gene. The germline V and J ends were trimmed by 4 bases and 3 bases, with 13 bases remaining between them. The CDR3 loop is CASSVNPGLNQPQHF. Written as DNA, the CDR3 is TGCGCCAGCAGTGTAAATCCAGGACTCAATCAGCCCCAGCATTTT.

The rearrangement joins TRBV27 to TRBJ2-5; D is unclear. Trimming left V 5 bases short and J 2 bases short, with 12 bases between. The CDR3 spans 14 residues. Germline assignment: CDR1 MNHEY and CDR2 SMNVEV (reference sequence). CDR3 sequence reads: CASSVQSTQETQYF. In nucleotides, the CDR3 is TGTGCCAGCAGTGTTCAAAGTACTCAAGAGACCCAGTACTTC.

This clonotype was seen more than once but under ten times. V usage is TRBV7-9 and J usage is TRBJ2-3; 8 bases map to TRBD2. Germline values: CDR1 SEHNR, CDR2 FQNEAQ (reference sequence). With V trimmed by 5 bases and J by 7 bases, 11 bases remained unmatched. The CDR3 has 15 residues. Written as DNA, the CDR3 is TGTGCCAGCAGCCCCCCCCTGACTAGCGATAATACGCAGTATTTT. The encoded protein is CASSPPLTSDNTQYF.

The chain employs TRBV27 and TRBJ1-5; D remains unclear. CDR1 MNHEY and CDR2 SMNVEV come from the germline V gene (reference sequence). V gave up 2 bases and J gave up 2 bases, with 4 bases separating them. This CDR3 contains 13 residues. The CDR3 loop reads CASSLMGNQPQHF. The CDR3 nucleotides read TGTGCCAGCAGTTTAATGGGCAATCAGCCCCAGCATTTT.

Written as DNA, the CDR3 is TGTGCCAGCAGTGAACCAGGGCGGCCGAACACTGAAGCTTTCTTT. It encodes CASSEPGRPNTEAFF. The chain joins TRBV6-1 to TRBJ1-1, with D possibly TRBD1 on 5 matching bases. The germline CDR1 and CDR2 sequences are MNHNS and SASEGT. The CDR3 is 15 residues long. The V and J ends lost 2 bases and 1 base respectively, with 11 bases between them.

The CDR3 DNA follows: TGCAGCGCACGAACAGTTTACGAGCAGTACTTC. Translated, it gives CSARTVYEQYF. The chain is built from TRBV29-1 and TRBJ2-7; D ambiguous. The germline V gene encodes CDR1 SQVTM and CDR2 ANQGSEA. This CDR3 has 11 residues. The V end was cut by 7 bases, the J end by 4 bases, with 11 bases between.

This clonotype has more than one count but fewer than ten. The chain joins TRBV9 to TRBJ2-3; tentatively, D is TRBD2 (5 bases). The CDR3 has 14 residues. Germline V gene lookup returns CDR1 SGDLS and CDR2 YYNGEE. The V end lost 0 bases, the J end lost 4 bases, and 9 bases lay between the germline ends. The CDR3 is CASSVAPSPDTQYF. The DNA for the CDR3 is TGTGCCAGCAGCGTAGCCCCTAGCCCAGATACGCAGTATTTT.

This sequence joins TRBV5-6 and TRBJ2-2; tentatively, D is TRBD1 (6 bases). Germline CDR1 SGHDT, CDR2 YYEEEE. The CDR3 has 15 residues. V lost 3 bases and J 5 bases, leaving 14 bases between the germline ends. CDR3 nucleotide sequence: TGTGCCAGCAGCTCTACAGGGATGGGGACCGGGGAGCTGTTTTTT. Translation: CASSSTGMGTGELFF.

This chain connects TRBV18 to TRBJ2-7, with 9 bases identical to TRBD1. Germline V gives CDR1 KGHSH, CDR2 LQKENI. The CDR3 length is 15 residues. The V segment lost 3 bases and the J segment 2 bases; nucleotides outside the gene matches: 5. This chain's CDR3 is CASSPNGQGTYEQYF. The CDR3 DNA follows: TGTGCCAGCTCACCCAACGGACAGGGGACCTACGAGCAGTACTTC.

The V gene is TRBV9, the J gene TRBJ2-3, with a weak D call TRBD1 (6 bases). Trimming removed 0 bases from V and 6 bases from J, with 11 bases in between. CDR3 length: 14 residues. Germline CDR1 is SGDLS and CDR2 is YYNGEE. CDR3 loop: CASSVGGGADTQYF. In DNA form, the CDR3 reads TGTGCCAGCAGCGTAGGAGGGGGAGCGGATACGCAGTATTTT.

This clonotype was detected a few times. J is TRBJ2-2 and V is TRBV5-1, with 7 bases aligning to TRBD1. Germline V CDR1 and CDR2: SGHRS, YFSETQ. The length of the CDR3 is 15 residues. With V trimmed by 5 bases and J by 1 base, 5 bases remained unmatched. In nucleotides, the CDR3 is TGCGCCAGCAGTTTACAGGGGCTGAACACCGGGGAGCTGTTTTTT. Protein product: CASSLQGLNTGELFF.

J is TRBJ1-1 and V is TRBV6-6; tentative D call: TRBD1 (6 bases). Germline-derived CDR1 and CDR2 are MNHNY and SVGAGI (reference sequence). The germline V and J ends were trimmed by 0 bases and 4 bases, with 12 bases remaining between them. The CDR3 extends over 15 amino acids. In DNA, the CDR3 is TGTGCCAGCAGTTACTCGGGGGGCCGGGGCACTGAAGCTTTCTTT. It translates to CASSYSGGRGTEAFF.

This chain links TRBV12-3 or TRBV12-4 with TRBJ2-5; 8 positions match TRBD2. With 5 bases clipped from V and 2 bases from J, the junction kept 13 bases outside the gene matches. This CDR3 is built from 17 residues. The chain's CDR3 is CASSRGIAGSEQETQYF. The CDR3 nucleotides are TGTGCCAGCAGTCGGGGAATAGCGGGGTCCGAACAAGAGACCCAGTACTTC.